These 28 T cell receptor beta chains were sequenced from one sample in a study of blood T cell repertoires in COVID-19. The repertoire was sequenced with immunoSEQ multiplex PCR; TCRdb's copy has only in-frame clones and lacks some. The table lists some 370,000 clones, under 85% of them singletons. Sequenced: PBMCs or T cells enriched from blood (not recorded which). All receptors come from a woman in her fifties or sixties who had recovered from COVID-19.

The V gene is TRBV19, the J gene TRBJ1-4, with a possible D match to TRBD1 (5 bases). The V end lost 9 bases, the J end lost 9 bases, and 8 bases lay between the germline ends. CDR1 is LNHDA and CDR2 is SQIVND in the germline V gene (reference sequence). The CDR3 consists of 10 residues. The CDR3 region has the DNA TGTGCCAGCGGACAACAAAAACTGTTTTTT. Protein: CASGQQKLFF.

This sequence joins TRBV27 and TRBJ1-4; 7 bases are a match to TRBD1. This CDR3 contains 17 residues. Germline trimming cut 4 bases from V and 13 bases from J; bases unmatched to any gene: 21. Germline CDR1 reads MNHEY; CDR2 reads SMNVEV (reference sequence). DNA of the CDR3: TGTGCCAGCAGTTGGGCACCGGGACAGAGCCGCCCCTTGGGACTGTTTTTT. Encoded protein: CASSWAPGQSRPLGLFF.

The chain combines TRBV11-2 with TRBJ1-2; D is unclear. V dropped 4 bases and J dropped 4 bases, with 13 bases sitting between them. The CDR3 runs 14 residues. CDR1 is SGHAT and CDR2 is FQNNGV in the germline V gene. The CDR3 coding sequence is TGTGCCAGCAGCTCCCCGCAGGCCCCCTATGGCTACACCTTC. It yields the protein CASSSPQAPYGYTF.

The rearrangement joins TRBV5-4 to TRBJ2-2, with TRBD1 as a possible D gene (6 bases). This CDR3 comprises 17 residues. Trimming took 0 bases from V and 1 from J, leaving 13 bases between them. Germline V CDR1 and CDR2: SGHNT, YYREEE (reference sequence). The CDR3: CASSLESGARNTGELFF. DNA of the CDR3: TGTGCCAGCAGCTTGGAGTCAGGGGCTAGGAACACCGGGGAGCTGTTTTTT.

This clone appeared a single time. The V and J genes are TRBV27 and TRBJ1-2; a possible D gene is TRBD1 (6 bases). Germline V gene sequence: CDR1 MNHEY, CDR2 SMNVEV (reference sequence). The CDR3 consists of 14 residues. Trimming stripped 3 bases from V and 4 bases from J, with 12 bases between. This CDR3 is CASSFSGDLYGYTF. The CDR3 DNA reads TGTGCCAGCAGTTTCTCAGGGGATCTCTATGGCTACACCTTC.

V usage is TRBV7-2 and J usage is TRBJ2-1; 11 bases line up with TRBD2. The V and J ends lost 5 bases and 4 bases, in that order; junction bases with no gene match: 13. This CDR3 spans 18 amino acids. The V gene's germline CDR1 is SGHTA and CDR2 FQGNSA. The CDR3 nucleotides are TGTGCCAGCAGCACCCGCACCCTAGCGGGGGGACGGTACAATGAGCAGTTCTTC. Its protein is CASSTRTLAGGRYNEQFF.

This chain uses TRBV14 with TRBJ2-3; D is undetermined. CDR1 is SGHDN, CDR2 FVKESK, per germline. The CDR3 runs to 14 residues. Between the trimmed V and J ends, which lost 1 base and 2 bases, there was a span of 7 bases. DNA of the CDR3: TGTGCCAGCAGCCAAGCGGAGTTCACAGATACGCAGTATTTT. Translation: CASSQAEFTDTQYF.

V and J are TRBV3-1 (or the pseudogene TRBV3-2) and TRBJ1-1; D remains ambiguous. The CDR3 runs to 14 residues. Trimming stripped 3 bases from V and 0 bases from J, with 8 bases between. Germline values: CDR1 LGHDT, CDR2 YNNKEL (reference sequence). In DNA, the CDR3 is TGTGCCAGCAGCCACTTAAGCATGAACACTGAAGCTTTCTTT. Its protein is CASSHLSMNTEAFF.

V and J are TRBV6-6 and TRBJ1-2, with D possibly being TRBD1 (5 bases). This CDR3 region has 14 residues. V was shortened by 0 bases and J by 6 bases, with 11 bases between the two germline ends. The germline CDR1 and CDR2 sequences are MNHNY and SVGAGI (reference sequence). The CDR3 region is CASSYSDRSNGYTF. The CDR3 DNA reads TGTGCCAGCAGTTACTCAGACAGAAGTAATGGCTACACCTTC.

This chain joins TRBV4-3 and TRBJ1-2, with TRBD1 as a possible D gene (5 bases). V shed 0 bases and J shed 4 bases, with 21 bases lying between them. Germline CDR1 reads LGHNA; CDR2 reads YSLEER. The CDR3 totals 18 residues. The CDR3 nucleotides read TGCGCCAGCAGCCAAGACCTAGGGGCAACCGGGAGCATCTATGGCTACACCTTC. Encoded protein: CASSQDLGATGSIYGYTF.

The chain links TRBV3-1 (or the pseudogene TRBV3-2) to TRBJ1-3; 8 bases fit TRBD1. Losses at the gene ends were 4 bases for V and 2 bases for J; bases not matched to a gene: 1. Germline V gene sequence: CDR1 LGHDT, CDR2 YNNKEL (reference sequence). The CDR3 spans 14 residues. CDR3 DNA sequence: TGTGCCAGCAGCCCACAGGGGGCTGGAAACACCATATATTTT. Its protein is CASSPQGAGNTIYF.

This sequence joins TRBV29-1 and TRBJ1-2, with D possibly matching TRBD1 (5 bases). Trimming removed 6 bases at V and 7 bases at J, with 21 bases between. The CDR3 consists of 14 residues. The germline CDR1 and CDR2 sequences are SQVTM and ANQGSEA. The CDR3 DNA reads TGCAGCGTACTCGGACAAGCGAAAGGGGTTGGCTACACCTTC. Its protein is CSVLGQAKGVGYTF.

Here the CDR3 reads CASSKSQNRGDYGYTF. CDR3 sequence (DNA): TGTGCCAGCTCAAAGTCTCAAAACAGGGGGGACTATGGCTACACCTTC. This chain links TRBV28 with TRBJ1-2; TRBD1 matches 8 bases. The CDR3 contains 16 residues. V shed 8 bases, J shed 3 bases, and the junction held 14 bases outside the gene matches. Germline V gene lookup returns CDR1 MDHEN and CDR2 SYDVKM.

The rearrangement joins TRBV5-5 to TRBJ1-3; 7 nucleotides agree with TRBD1. The CDR3 is made up of 18 amino acids. Germline loops: CDR1 SGHKS, CDR2 YYEKEE (reference sequence). Losses at the gene ends were 3 bases for V and 3 bases for J; bases not matched to a gene: 15. CDR3 DNA: TGTGCCAGCAGCTCCTCAGGGGGTTGGTTATTTGGTGGAAACACCATATATTTT. Amino acids: CASSSSGGWLFGGNTIYF.

The chain uses TRBV3-1 (or the pseudogene TRBV3-2) and TRBJ1-2; D might be TRBD1 (5 bases). This CDR3 has 16 residues. The V gene's germline CDR1 is LGHDT and CDR2 YNNKEL (reference sequence). Trimming pared 5 bases from V and 3 bases from J, leaving 19 bases between. CDR3 nucleotide sequence: TGTGCCAGCAGCACAATAGGATCAAAAGGGGACTATGGCTACACCTTC. Its translation is CASSTIGSKGDYGYTF.

This chain links TRBV20-1 with TRBJ1-5; a possible D gene is TRBD1 (5 bases). Germline assignment: CDR1 DFQATT and CDR2 SNEGSKA (reference sequence). Trimming removed 5 bases at V and 5 bases at J, with 16 bases between. The CDR3 loop spans 14 amino acids. This chain's CDR3 is CSAGDMGRYQPQHF. CDR3 in DNA: TGCAGTGCTGGTGACATGGGGCGGTATCAGCCCCAGCATTTT.

This clone was observed a few times. J is TRBJ1-3 and V is TRBV6-2 or TRBV6-3; D ambiguous. V gave up 4 bases and J gave up 4 bases, with 14 bases separating them. Germline V gene lookup returns CDR1 MNHEY and CDR2 SVGEGT. The CDR3 is 15 amino acids. CDR3 in DNA: TGTGCCAGCAGTTGGAAGCGGACGTCCGGAAACACCATATATTTT. Translation gives CASSWKRTSGNTIYF.

On this clone itself: This may arise from a read error, as a much more abundant clone is one base away. This chain joins TRBV11-2 and TRBJ2-1; 7 nucleotides align to TRBD1. CDR3 length: 11 amino acids. Germline lookup yields CDR1 SGHAT and CDR2 FQNNGV. V shed 4 bases, J shed 10 bases, and the junction held 1 base outside the gene matches. CDR3 sequence: CASSSTGEQFF. The CDR3 region has the DNA TGTGCCAGCAGCTCGACAGGGGAGCAGTTCTTC.

This chain joins TRBV3-1 (or the pseudogene TRBV3-2) and TRBJ1-3; 8 bases match TRBD1. V shed 2 bases and J 1 base; nucleotides not matched to a gene: 7. Germline V gene data show CDR1 as LGHDT and CDR2 as YNNKEL (reference sequence). The CDR3 has 17 amino acids. The CDR3 reads CASSQTTGGSSGNTIYF. CDR3 coding DNA: TGTGCCAGCAGCCAAACCACAGGGGGTTCATCTGGAAACACCATATATTTT.

This clone was observed a single time. The chain has TRBV29-1 and TRBJ1-2, with a weak D call TRBD1 (5 bases). The CDR3 extends over 14 amino acids. Germline V gene lookup returns CDR1 SQVTM and CDR2 ANQGSEA. Trimming removed 6 bases at V and 4 bases at J, with 18 bases between. In DNA form, the CDR3 reads TGCAGCGTGGGCCCCGTGGGCGGGGGCTATGGCTACACCTTC. It encodes CSVGPVGGGYGYTF.

The V and J genes are TRBV5-4 and TRBJ2-7, with TRBD1 as a possible D gene (6 bases). The V end lost 4 bases, the J end lost 3 bases, and 11 bases lay between the germline ends. The CDR3 loop spans 13 amino acids. Looked up from germline, CDR1 is SGHNT and CDR2 is YYREEE (reference sequence). The CDR3 spells CASSADRSYEQYF. Here the CDR3 DNA reads TGTGCCAGCAGCGCCGACAGGAGCTACGAGCAGTACTTC.

The chain employs TRBV7-2 and TRBJ2-7; 7 bases match TRBD2. J was trimmed by 4 bases and V by 1 base; bases with no gene match: 7. The CDR3 is 15 residues long. Per the germline V gene, CDR1 is SGHTA and CDR2 is FQGNSA. The CDR3 sequence: CASSLVGGGLYEQYF. CDR3 nucleotide sequence: TGTGCCAGCAGCTTAGTTGGGGGAGGGTTGTACGAGCAGTACTTC.

The rearrangement joins TRBV11-2 to TRBJ1-1; 7 bases fit TRBD1. V lost 4 bases, J lost 3 bases, and 5 bases stayed unmatched. The length of the CDR3 is 14 residues. Germline values: CDR1 SGHAT, CDR2 FQNNGV. The DNA of the CDR3 is TGTGCCAGCAGCTCAGAGACAGGGTACACTGAAGCTTTCTTT. It specifies CASSSETGYTEAFF.

This clone was seen a few times. V is TRBV19 and J is TRBJ1-5, with unresolved D. Germline V gene sequence: CDR1 LNHDA, CDR2 SQIVND (reference sequence). The CDR3 is made up of 15 amino acids. V dropped 3 bases and J dropped 7 bases, with 16 bases sitting between them. This CDR3 is CASSMSAGKQQPQHF. CDR3 nucleotides: TGTGCCAGTAGTATGTCTGCGGGGAAGCAACAGCCCCAGCATTTT. Looking up the rest from reference TRBV19 and TRBJ1-5 gives the full variable domain: DGGITQSPKYLFRKEGQNVTLSCEQNLNHDAMYWYRQDPGQGLRLIYYSQIVNDFQKGDIAEGYSVSREKKESFPLTVTSAQKNPTAFYLCASSMSAGKQQPQHFGDGTRLSIL.

The sample holds one count of this clone. The chain carries TRBV19 and TRBJ2-1; no clear D gene. V shed 5 bases and J shed 3 bases, with 17 bases lying between them. CDR1 and CDR2 from the germline V gene are LNHDA and SQIVND (reference sequence). The CDR3 consists of 16 residues. As DNA, the CDR3 is TGTGCCAGTAGTTCGAGACGGCGGATTAACTACAATGAGCAGTTCTTC. This codes for CASSSRRRINYNEQFF.

The V call is TRBV9, the J call TRBJ2-5, with TRBD2 identical over 12 bases. CDR3 size: 16 residues. The trim removed 0 bases at V and 1 base at J, leaving 1 base unmatched. Germline-derived CDR1 and CDR2 are SGDLS and YYNGEE. The CDR3 bases are TGTGCCAGCAGCGTAGGGACTAGCGGGACCCAAGAGACCCAGTACTTC. As protein: CASSVGTSGTQETQYF. The whole variable domain, remainder taken from reference TRBV9 and TRBJ2-5, is DSGVTQTPKHLITATGQRVTLRCSPRSGDLSVYWYQQSLDQGLQFLIQYYNGEERAKGNILERFSAQQFPDLHSELNLSSLELGDSALYFCASSVGTSGTQETQYFGPGTRLLVL.

The V call is TRBV7-6, the J call TRBJ2-3; 10 bases fit TRBD2. Trimming cost V 2 bases and J 0 bases; bases outside gene matches: 5. The CDR3 consists of 17 residues. Germline V gene sequence: CDR1 SGHVS, CDR2 FNYEAQ. In DNA, the CDR3 is TGTGCCAGCAGCTTAAAAGCGGGGGGGCCGAGCACAGATACGCAGTATTTT. It codes for CASSLKAGGPSTDTQYF.

The rearrangement uses TRBV30 and TRBJ2-3; 12 nucleotides align to TRBD1. The CDR3 is 17 residues long. Germline CDR1 GTSNPN, CDR2 SVGIG (reference sequence). The junction had 7 bases not matched to a gene; V was cut back by 3 bases and J by 0 bases. CDR3 loop: CAWRSGTGGYSTDTQYF. In nucleotides, the CDR3 is TGTGCCTGGAGGTCCGGGACAGGGGGCTATAGCACAGATACGCAGTATTTT.